The clone carrying this TCR beta chain was seen repeatedly, ten times or more. Its target is not known. This sample is part of a study of Graves' ophthalmopathy and Graves' hyperthyroidism. Study-wide points: A 13-signature model separated ophthalmopathy from stable hyperthyroidism, about 91% sensitivity, 81.08% specificity. Progression of ophthalmopathy was predicted by the model with roughly 65% sensitivity and around 72% specificity.

Beta-chain TCR CDR3 regions were amplified from RNA transcripts. After a first-round RT-PCR with HTBI primers, a second-round multiplex PCR was run. TCRdb independently ran MiXCR on the multiplex PCR reads; one entry per CDR3 protein. This repertoire shows 300,000 to 350,000 distinct CDR3 sequences, about 17% found once; its top ten account for around 12%. This CDR3 spans 13 amino acids. Germline assignment: CDR1 SGDLS and CDR2 YYNGEE. Trimming took off 0 bases at V and 6 bases at J, with 10 bases between the two ends. Material for sequencing was peripheral blood. The sequence was obtained from an adult man with Graves' ophthalmopathy. J is TRBJ2-7 and V is TRBV9, with D uncertain. Here the CDR3 DNA reads TGTGCCAGCAGCGTAGCCCCAGACACCGAGCAGTACTTC. It is translated as CASSVAPDTEQYF.